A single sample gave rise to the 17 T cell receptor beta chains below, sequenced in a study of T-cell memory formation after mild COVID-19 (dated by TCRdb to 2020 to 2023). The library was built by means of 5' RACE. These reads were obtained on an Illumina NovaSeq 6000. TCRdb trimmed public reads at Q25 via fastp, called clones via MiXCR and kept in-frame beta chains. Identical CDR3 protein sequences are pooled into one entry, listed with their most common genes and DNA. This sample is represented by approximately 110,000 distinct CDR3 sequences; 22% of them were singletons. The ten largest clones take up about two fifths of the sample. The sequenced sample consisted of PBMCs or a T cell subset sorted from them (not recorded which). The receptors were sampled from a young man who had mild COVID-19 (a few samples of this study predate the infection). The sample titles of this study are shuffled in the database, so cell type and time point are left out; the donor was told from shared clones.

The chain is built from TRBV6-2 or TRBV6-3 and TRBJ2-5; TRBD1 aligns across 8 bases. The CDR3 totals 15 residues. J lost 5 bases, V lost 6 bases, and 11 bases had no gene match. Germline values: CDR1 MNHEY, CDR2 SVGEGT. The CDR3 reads CASRPADRVWETQYF. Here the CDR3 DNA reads TGTGCCAGCAGACCTGCGGACAGGGTTTGGGAGACCCAGTACTTC.

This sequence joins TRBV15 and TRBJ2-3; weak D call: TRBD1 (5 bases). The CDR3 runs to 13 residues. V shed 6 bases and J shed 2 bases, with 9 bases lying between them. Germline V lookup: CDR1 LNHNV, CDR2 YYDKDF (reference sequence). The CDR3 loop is CATSAGNTDTQYF. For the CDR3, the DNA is TGTGCCACCAGTGCAGGGAACACAGATACGCAGTATTTT.

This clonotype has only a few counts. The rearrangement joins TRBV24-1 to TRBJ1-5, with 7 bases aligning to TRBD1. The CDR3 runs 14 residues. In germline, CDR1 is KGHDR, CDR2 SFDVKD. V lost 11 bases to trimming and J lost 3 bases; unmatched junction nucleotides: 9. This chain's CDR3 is CAIGQVHPNQPQHF. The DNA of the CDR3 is TGTGCCATCGGACAGGTTCATCCCAATCAGCCCCAGCATTTT.

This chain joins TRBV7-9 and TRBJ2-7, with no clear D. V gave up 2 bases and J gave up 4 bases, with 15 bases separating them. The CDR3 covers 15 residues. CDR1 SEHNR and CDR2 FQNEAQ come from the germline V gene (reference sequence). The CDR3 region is CASSLPLVPGYEQYF. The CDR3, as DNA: TGTGCCAGCAGCTTACCCCTTGTGCCCGGGTACGAGCAGTACTTC.

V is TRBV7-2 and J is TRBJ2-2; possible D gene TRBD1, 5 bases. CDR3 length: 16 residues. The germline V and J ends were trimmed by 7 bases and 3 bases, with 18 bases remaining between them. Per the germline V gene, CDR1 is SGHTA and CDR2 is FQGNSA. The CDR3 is CASTRGASLYTGELFF. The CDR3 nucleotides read TGTGCCAGCACCCGTGGGGCGTCCCTTTACACCGGGGAGCTGTTTTTT.

CDR3 DNA: TGCGCCAGCAGCCAACGGGGCGGGGATCAGCCCCAGCATTTT. Encoded protein: CASSQRGGDQPQHF. V gene TRBV4-1 combines with J gene TRBJ1-5; possible D gene TRBD1, 5 bases. Trimming left V 2 bases short and J 5 bases short, with 10 bases between. The CDR3 contains 14 residues. Germline V gene lookup returns CDR1 MGHRA and CDR2 YSYEKL.

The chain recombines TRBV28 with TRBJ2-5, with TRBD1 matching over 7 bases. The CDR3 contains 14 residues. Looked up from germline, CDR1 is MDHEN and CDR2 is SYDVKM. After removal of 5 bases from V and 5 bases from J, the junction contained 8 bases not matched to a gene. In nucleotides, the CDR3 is TGTGCCAGCAGTCCCCTGACAGGGATCGAGACCCAGTACTTC. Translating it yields CASSPLTGIETQYF.

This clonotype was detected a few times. The CDR3 region has the DNA TGTGCCAGCAGCTGGCTCCTTAGATCATACGAGCAGTACTTC. Its translation is CASSWLLRSYEQYF. The genes are TRBV5-6 and TRBJ2-7; D not certain. The CDR3 contains 14 residues. With 3 bases removed from V and 4 bases from J, the gap between germline ends came to 14 bases. The germline gives CDR1 SGHDT, CDR2 YYEEEE.

For the CDR3, the DNA is TGTGCCAGCAGTTACGGTCAGCTCAAGTACTTC. It encodes CASSYGQLKYF. The chain carries TRBV6-2 or TRBV6-3 and TRBJ2-5, with unresolved D. Trimming stripped 2 bases from V and 12 bases from J, with 10 bases between. This CDR3 comprises 11 residues. Germline lookup yields CDR1 MNHEY and CDR2 SVGEGT.

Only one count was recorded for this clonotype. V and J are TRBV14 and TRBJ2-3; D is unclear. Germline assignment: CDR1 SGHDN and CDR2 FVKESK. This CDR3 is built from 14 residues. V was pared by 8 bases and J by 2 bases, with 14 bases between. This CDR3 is CASQSRPHTDTQYF. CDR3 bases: TGTGCCAGCCAGTCTCGGCCTCACACAGATACGCAGTATTTT.

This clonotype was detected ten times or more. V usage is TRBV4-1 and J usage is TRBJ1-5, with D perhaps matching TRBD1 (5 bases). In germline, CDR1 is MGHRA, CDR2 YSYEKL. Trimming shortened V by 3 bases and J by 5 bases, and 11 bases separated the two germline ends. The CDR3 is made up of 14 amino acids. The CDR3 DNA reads TGCGCCAGCAGCCAGGGGGGGATACATCAGCCCCAGCATTTT. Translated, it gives CASSQGGIHQPQHF.

CDR3 bases: TGCGCCAGCAGTGAGTCGACCGTTCTAACGACAGATACGCAGTATTTT. As protein: CASSESTVLTTDTQYF. The chain recombines TRBV10-1 with TRBJ2-3; D ambiguous. Germline CDR1 is WNHNN and CDR2 is SYGVQD (reference sequence). The CDR3 has 16 amino acids. With 0 bases removed from V and 3 bases from J, the gap between germline ends came to 13 bases.

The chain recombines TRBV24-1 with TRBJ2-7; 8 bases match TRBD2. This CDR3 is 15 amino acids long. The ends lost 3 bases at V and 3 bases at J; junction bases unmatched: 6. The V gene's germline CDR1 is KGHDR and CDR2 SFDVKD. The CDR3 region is CATSDRASGFYEQYF. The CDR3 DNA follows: TGTGCCACCAGTGATCGGGCTAGCGGGTTCTACGAGCAGTACTTC.

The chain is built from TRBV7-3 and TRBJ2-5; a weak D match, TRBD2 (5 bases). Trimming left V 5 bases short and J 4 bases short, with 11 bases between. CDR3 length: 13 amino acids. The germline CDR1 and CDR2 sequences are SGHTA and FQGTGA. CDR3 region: CASSPVEGETQYF. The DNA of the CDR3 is TGTGCCAGCAGCCCCGTCGAGGGAGAGACCCAGTACTTC.

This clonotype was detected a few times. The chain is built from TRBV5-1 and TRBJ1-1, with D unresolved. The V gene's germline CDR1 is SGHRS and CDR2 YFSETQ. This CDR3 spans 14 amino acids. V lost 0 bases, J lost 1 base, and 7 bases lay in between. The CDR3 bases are TGCGCCAGCAGCTTGGATTTGGGGAACACTGAAGCTTTCTTT. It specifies CASSLDLGNTEAFF.

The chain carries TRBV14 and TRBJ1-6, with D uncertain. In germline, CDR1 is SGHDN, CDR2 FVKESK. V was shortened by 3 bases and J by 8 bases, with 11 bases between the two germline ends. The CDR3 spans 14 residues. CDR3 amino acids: CASSQEDVYSPLHF. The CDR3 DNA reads TGTGCCAGCAGCCAGGAGGACGTATATTCACCCCTCCACTTT. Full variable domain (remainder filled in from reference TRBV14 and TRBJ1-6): EAGVTQFPSHSVIEKGQTVTLRCDPISGHDNLYWYRRVMGKEIKFLLHFVKESKQDESGMPNNRFLAERTGGTYSTLKVQPAELEDSGVYFCASSQEDVYSPLHFGNGTRLTVT.

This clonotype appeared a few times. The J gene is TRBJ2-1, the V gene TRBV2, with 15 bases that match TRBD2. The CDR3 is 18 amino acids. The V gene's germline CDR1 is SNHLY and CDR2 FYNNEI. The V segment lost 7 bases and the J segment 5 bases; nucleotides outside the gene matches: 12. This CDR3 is CASTHRTSGGASHNEQFF. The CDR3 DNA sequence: TGTGCCAGCACGCACAGGACTAGCGGGGGGGCCTCACACAATGAGCAGTTCTTC.